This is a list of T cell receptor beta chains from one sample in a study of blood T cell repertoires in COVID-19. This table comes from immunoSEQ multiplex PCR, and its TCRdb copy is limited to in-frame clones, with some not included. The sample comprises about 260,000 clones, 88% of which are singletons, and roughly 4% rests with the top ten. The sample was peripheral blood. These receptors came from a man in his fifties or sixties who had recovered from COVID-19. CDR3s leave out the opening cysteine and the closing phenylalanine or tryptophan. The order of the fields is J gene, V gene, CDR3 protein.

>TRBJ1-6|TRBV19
ASKKDRGPTENSPLH
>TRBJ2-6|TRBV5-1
ASSPGRTGANVLT
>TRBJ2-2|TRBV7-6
ASSLGVGATTGELF
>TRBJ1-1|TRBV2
ASSGTGGTEAF
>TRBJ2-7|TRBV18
ASSPGALSSYEQY
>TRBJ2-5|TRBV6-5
ASRIGTGNGETQY
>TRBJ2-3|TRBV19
ASSSGGDTQY
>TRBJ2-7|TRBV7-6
ASSPMPTAYEQY
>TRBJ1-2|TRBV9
ASRGDRSHT
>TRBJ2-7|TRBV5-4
ASSLVPTAYEQY
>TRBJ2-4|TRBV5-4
ASSLGGQGHSKNIQY
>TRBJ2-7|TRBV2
ASRGPRGRNEQY
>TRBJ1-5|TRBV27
ASLKHPSQTPRDNQPQH
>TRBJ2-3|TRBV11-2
ASSFGLAGPSGSTDTQY
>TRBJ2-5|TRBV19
ASSTQSGGQETQY
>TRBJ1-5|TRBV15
ATSRVGTSGPQH
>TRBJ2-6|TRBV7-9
ASSLARGKVGANVLT
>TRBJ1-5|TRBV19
ASKDRGNQPQH
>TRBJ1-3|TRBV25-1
ASSLDTGNTIY
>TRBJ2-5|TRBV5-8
ASSFWEARETQY
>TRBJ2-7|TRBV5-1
ASRRTDYDSYEQY
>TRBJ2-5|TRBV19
ASSMGELGQGRRETQY
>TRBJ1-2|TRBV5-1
ASRQVLTGGGYT
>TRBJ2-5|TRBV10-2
ASRGGLAGYQETQY
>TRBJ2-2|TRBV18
ASSPQGATSGELF
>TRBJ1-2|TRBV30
AWSLPDRGGYGYT
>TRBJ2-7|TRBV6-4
ASSDTGGYSYEQY
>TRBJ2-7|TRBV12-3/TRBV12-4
ASSSPSEGEQY
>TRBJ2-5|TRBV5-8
ASSYREYQETQY